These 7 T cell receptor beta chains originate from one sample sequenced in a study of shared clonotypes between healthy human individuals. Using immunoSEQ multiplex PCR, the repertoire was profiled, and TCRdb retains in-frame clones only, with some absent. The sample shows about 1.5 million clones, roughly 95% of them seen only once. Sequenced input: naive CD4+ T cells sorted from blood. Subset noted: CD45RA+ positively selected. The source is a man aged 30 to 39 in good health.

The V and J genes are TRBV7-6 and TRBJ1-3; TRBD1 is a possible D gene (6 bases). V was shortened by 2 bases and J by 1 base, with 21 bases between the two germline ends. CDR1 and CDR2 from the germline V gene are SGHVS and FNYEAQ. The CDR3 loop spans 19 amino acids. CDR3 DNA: TGTGCCAGCAGCTTAATTATATGGGACACCTTTAAGTCTGGAAACACCATATATTTT. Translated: CASSLIIWDTFKSGNTIYF.

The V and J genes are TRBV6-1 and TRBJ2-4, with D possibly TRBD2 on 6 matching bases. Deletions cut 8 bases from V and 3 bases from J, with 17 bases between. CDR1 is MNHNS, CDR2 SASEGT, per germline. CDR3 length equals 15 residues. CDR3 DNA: TGTGCCAGCGGGGGTTGGGGAGGCGGCAAAAACATTCAGTACTTC. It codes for CASGGWGGGKNIQYF.

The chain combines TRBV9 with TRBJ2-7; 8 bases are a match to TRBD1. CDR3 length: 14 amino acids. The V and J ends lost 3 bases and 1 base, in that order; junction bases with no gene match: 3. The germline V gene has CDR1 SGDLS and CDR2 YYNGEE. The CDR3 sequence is CASSGTGISYEQYF. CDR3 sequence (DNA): TGTGCCAGCAGCGGGACAGGGATATCCTACGAGCAGTACTTC.

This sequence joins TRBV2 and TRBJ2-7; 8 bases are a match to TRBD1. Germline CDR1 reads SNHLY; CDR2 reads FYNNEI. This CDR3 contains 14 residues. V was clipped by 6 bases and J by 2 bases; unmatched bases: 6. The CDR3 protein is CASRRTGSTYEQYF. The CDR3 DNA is TGTGCCAGCAGAAGGACAGGGTCCACCTACGAGCAGTACTTC.

The chain's CDR3 is CASSQPGTGGGYEQYF. The CDR3 DNA reads TGTGCCAGCTCACAGCCCGGGACAGGGGGCGGGTACGAGCAGTACTTC. The V call is TRBV18, the J call TRBJ2-7; 12 bases align to TRBD1. CDR1 is KGHSH and CDR2 is LQKENI in the germline V gene. The CDR3 loop spans 16 amino acids. V lost 4 bases to trimming and J lost 4 bases; unmatched junction nucleotides: 8.

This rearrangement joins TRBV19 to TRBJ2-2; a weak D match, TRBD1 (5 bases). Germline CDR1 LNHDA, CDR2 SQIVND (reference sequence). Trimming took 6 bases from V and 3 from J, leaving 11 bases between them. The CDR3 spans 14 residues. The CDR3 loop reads CASRVTDYTGELFF. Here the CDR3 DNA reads TGTGCCAGTAGGGTGACAGACTACACCGGGGAGCTGTTTTTT.

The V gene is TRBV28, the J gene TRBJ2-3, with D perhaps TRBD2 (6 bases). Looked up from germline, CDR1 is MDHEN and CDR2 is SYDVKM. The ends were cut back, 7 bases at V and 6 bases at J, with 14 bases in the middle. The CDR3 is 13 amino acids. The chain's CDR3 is CASMERVLDTQYF. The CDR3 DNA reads TGTGCCAGCATGGAGCGGGTGTTGGATACGCAGTATTTT.